The 12 T cell receptor beta chains presented below share a single source sample, sequenced in a study of blood T cell repertoires in COVID-19. Assay used: immunoSEQ multiplex PCR; TCRdb lists only in-frame clones, some missing. The sample has over 250,000 clones; 70% to 90% are singletons. The sequencing sample was made of peripheral blood. Source of these receptors: a woman between 70 and 85 years old with acute or convalescent COVID-19.

The CDR3 region has the DNA TGTGCCAGCAGTTCATACGGGGTTCGGGTAGATACGCAGTATTTT. Its translation is CASSSYGVRVDTQYF. The chain is built from TRBV27 and TRBJ2-3; tentative D call: TRBD2 (5 bases). With 4 bases removed from V and 5 bases from J, the gap between germline ends came to 16 bases. Germline CDR1 reads MNHEY; CDR2 reads SMNVEV (reference sequence). The CDR3 is 15 residues long.

This chain links TRBV11-2 with TRBJ2-1, with D possibly being TRBD2 (5 bases). CDR1 is SGHAT and CDR2 is FQNNGV in the germline V gene. The CDR3 extends over 13 amino acids. Deletions cut 4 bases from V and 10 bases from J, with 14 bases between. The CDR3 nucleotides read TGTGCCAGCAGCTCGGCCCCTGAGGGCGAGCAGTTCTTC. It specifies CASSSAPEGEQFF.

A few counts support this clone. CDR3 region: CASSSLGETDSYGYTF. The CDR3 DNA follows: TGCGCCAGCAGCTCTCTTGGTGAGACAGACTCCTATGGCTACACCTTC. The V and J genes are TRBV5-1 and TRBJ1-2; possible D gene TRBD1, 5 bases. CDR1 is SGHRS, CDR2 YFSETQ, per germline. CDR3 size: 16 residues. The V end lost 3 bases, the J end lost 4 bases, and 19 bases lay between the germline ends.

V is TRBV19 and J is TRBJ2-7; TRBD1 matches at 7 bases. Trimming removed 5 bases from V and 6 bases from J; junction bases left unmatched: 10. The length of the CDR3 is 14 residues. Germline values: CDR1 LNHDA, CDR2 SQIVND (reference sequence). CDR3 region: CASSHRQGKGEQYF. In nucleotides, the CDR3 is TGTGCCAGTAGTCATCGACAGGGTAAAGGCGAGCAGTACTTC.

This chain links TRBV3-1 (or the pseudogene TRBV3-2) with TRBJ2-1; the D gene is possibly TRBD1 (5 bases). CDR1 and CDR2 (germline): LGHDT, YNNKEL (reference sequence). Between the trimmed V and J ends, which lost 3 bases and 10 bases, there was a span of 7 bases. There are 11 residues in the CDR3. The CDR3 loop reads CASSQAGEQFF. CDR3 in DNA: TGTGCCAGCAGCCAGGCAGGGGAGCAGTTCTTC.

V usage is TRBV5-1 and J usage is TRBJ1-5; TRBD1 matches 7 bases. Germline CDR1 SGHRS, CDR2 YFSETQ. With V trimmed by 3 bases and J by 4 bases, 1 base remained unmatched. This CDR3 has 13 amino acids. The CDR3 DNA reads TGCGCCAGCAGCTGGGACAGAAATCAGCCCCAGCATTTT. Translating gives CASSWDRNQPQHF.

The rearrangement uses TRBV19 and TRBJ2-1; 12 nucleotides agree with TRBD2. The junction had 6 bases not matched to a gene; V was cut back by 6 bases and J by 6 bases. Germline lookup yields CDR1 LNHDA and CDR2 SQIVND (reference sequence). The CDR3 sequence is 15 residues long. CDR3 nucleotide sequence: TGTGCCAGTAGGACGACTAGCGGGGGACCCAATGAGCAGTTCTTC. Translated: CASRTTSGGPNEQFF. Looking up the rest from reference TRBV19 and TRBJ2-1 gives the full variable domain: DGGITQSPKYLFRKEGQNVTLSCEQNLNHDAMYWYRQDPGQGLRLIYYSQIVNDFQKGDIAEGYSVSREKKESFPLTVTSAQKNPTAFYLCASRTTSGGPNEQFFGPGTRLTVL.

The chain links TRBV7-8 to TRBJ2-1; D may be TRBD2 (5 bases). The CDR3 loop spans 14 amino acids. Germline lookup yields CDR1 SGHVS and CDR2 FQNEAQ. V shed 3 bases and J shed 0 bases, with 6 bases lying between them. CDR3 protein: CASSLDSSYNEQFF. The CDR3 DNA reads as TGTGCCAGCAGCTTGGACTCCTCCTACAATGAGCAGTTCTTC.

The V and J genes are TRBV5-1 and TRBJ1-2; D unclear. Per germline, CDR1 SGHRS and CDR2 YFSETQ. Between the trimmed V and J ends, which lost 4 bases and 3 bases, there was a span of 16 bases. This CDR3 contains 15 residues. In nucleotides, the CDR3 is TGCGCCAGCAGCATTACACCAATGGCCTACTATGGCTACACCTTC. Its protein is CASSITPMAYYGYTF.

This sequence joins TRBV2 and TRBJ1-2, with 9 bases lining up with TRBD1. The CDR3 length is 14 residues. The V gene's germline CDR1 is SNHLY and CDR2 FYNNEI. V lost 7 bases and J lost 0; bases outside the gene matches: 3. The CDR3 DNA follows: TGTGCCAGCAAAAGGACAGGGGCTAACTATGGCTACACCTTC. It yields the protein CASKRTGANYGYTF.

This chain uses TRBV3-1 (or the pseudogene TRBV3-2) with TRBJ2-3, with TRBD2 matching 9 bases. The CDR3 totals 16 residues. The germline gives CDR1 LGHDT, CDR2 YNNKEL (reference sequence). V lost 4 bases and J lost 5; bases outside the gene matches: 10. CDR3 loop: CASSPSRVAGVDTQYF. The DNA for the CDR3 is TGTGCCAGCAGCCCCTCCCGGGTAGCGGGGGTAGATACGCAGTATTTT.

The chain uses TRBV6-5 and TRBJ1-2; TRBD1 might be the D (5 bases). Germline V gene lookup returns CDR1 MNHEY and CDR2 SVGAGI. The CDR3 runs 13 residues. Trimming pared 7 bases from V and 5 bases from J, leaving 14 bases between. The CDR3 bases are TGTGCCAGCACCCCCACGGAGGGGTATGGCTACACCTTC. Translating it yields CASTPTEGYGYTF.